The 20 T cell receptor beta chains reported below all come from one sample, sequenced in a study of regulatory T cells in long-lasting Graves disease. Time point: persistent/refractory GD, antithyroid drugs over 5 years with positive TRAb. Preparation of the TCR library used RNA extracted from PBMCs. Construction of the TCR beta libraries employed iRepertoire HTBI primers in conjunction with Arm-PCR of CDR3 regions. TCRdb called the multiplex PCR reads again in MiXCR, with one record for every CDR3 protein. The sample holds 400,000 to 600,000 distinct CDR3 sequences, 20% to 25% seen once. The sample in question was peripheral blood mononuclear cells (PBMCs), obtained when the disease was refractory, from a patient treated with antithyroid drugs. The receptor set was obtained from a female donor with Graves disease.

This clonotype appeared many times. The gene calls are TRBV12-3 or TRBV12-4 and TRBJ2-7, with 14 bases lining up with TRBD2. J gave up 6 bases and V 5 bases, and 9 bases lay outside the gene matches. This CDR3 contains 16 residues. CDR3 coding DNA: TGTGCCAGCAGTCCCGGGACTAGCGGGAGTGCCTCCGAGCAGTACTTC. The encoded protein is CASSPGTSGSASEQYF.

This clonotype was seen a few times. In DNA, the CDR3 is TGTGCCACCAGCAGAGATAAGTTAGGGCAGTCCTTCTATGGCTACACCTTC. Amino acid sequence: CATSRDKLGQSFYGYTF. The chain recombines TRBV15 with TRBJ1-2; D is undetermined. This CDR3 region has 17 residues. The germline CDR1 and CDR2 sequences are LNHNV and YYDKDF (reference sequence). V was shortened by 0 bases and J by 4 bases, with 18 bases between the two germline ends.

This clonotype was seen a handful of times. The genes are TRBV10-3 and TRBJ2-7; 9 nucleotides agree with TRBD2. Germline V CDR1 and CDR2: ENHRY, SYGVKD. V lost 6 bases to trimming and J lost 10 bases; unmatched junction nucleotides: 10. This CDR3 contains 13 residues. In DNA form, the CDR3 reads TGTGCCATCAGCATTAGCGGGAGCCTCGGTCAGTACTTC. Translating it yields CAISISGSLGQYF.

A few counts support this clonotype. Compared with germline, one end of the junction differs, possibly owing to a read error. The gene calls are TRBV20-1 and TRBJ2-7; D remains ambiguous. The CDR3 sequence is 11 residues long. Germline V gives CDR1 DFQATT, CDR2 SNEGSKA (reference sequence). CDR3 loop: CSARGLYERYF. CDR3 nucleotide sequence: TGCAGTGCTAGAGGACTCTACGAGCGGTACTTC.

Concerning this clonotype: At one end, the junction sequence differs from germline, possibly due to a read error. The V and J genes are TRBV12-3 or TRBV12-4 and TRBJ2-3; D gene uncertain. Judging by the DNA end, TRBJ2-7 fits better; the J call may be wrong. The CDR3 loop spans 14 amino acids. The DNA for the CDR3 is TGTGGCAGCAGTTTAAGGGCAGTTTCCTACGAGCAGTACTTC. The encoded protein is CGSSLRAVSYEQYF.

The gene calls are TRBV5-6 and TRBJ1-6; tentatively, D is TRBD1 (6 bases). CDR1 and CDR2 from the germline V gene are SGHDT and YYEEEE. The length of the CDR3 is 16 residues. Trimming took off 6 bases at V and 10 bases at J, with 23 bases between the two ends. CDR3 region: CASTSGAQVIGSPLHF. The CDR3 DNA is TGTGCCAGCACCTCAGGGGCACAGGTTATAGGATCACCCCTCCACTTT.

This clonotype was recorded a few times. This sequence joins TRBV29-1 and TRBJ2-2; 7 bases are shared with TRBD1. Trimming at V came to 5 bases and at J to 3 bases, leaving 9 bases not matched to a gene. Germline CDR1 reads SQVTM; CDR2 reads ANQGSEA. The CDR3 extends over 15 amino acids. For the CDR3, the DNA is TGCAGCGTTTTTCAAGGGACAGTCCACACCGGGGAGCTGTTTTTT. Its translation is CSVFQGTVHTGELFF.

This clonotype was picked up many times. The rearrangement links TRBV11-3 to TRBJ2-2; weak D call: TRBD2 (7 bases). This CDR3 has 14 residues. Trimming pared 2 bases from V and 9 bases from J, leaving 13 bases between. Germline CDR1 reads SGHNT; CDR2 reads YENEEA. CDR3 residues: CASSLPTGGRELFF. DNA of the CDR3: TGTGCCAGCAGCTTACCGACGGGGGGCCGGGAGCTGTTTTTT.

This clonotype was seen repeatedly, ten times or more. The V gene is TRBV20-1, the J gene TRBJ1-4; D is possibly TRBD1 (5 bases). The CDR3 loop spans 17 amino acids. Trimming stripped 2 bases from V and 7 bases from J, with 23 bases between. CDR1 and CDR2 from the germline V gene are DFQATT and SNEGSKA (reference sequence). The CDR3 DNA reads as TGCAGTGCTAGAACTATCCCTGGGGGGTCAGACGGTGAAAAACTGTTTTTT. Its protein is CSARTIPGGSDGEKLFF.

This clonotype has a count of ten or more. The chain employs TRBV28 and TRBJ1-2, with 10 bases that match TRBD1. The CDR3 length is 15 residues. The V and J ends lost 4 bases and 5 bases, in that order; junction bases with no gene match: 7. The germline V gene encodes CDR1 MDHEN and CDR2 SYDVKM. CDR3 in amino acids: CASSSEGQGEYGYTF. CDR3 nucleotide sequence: TGTGCCAGCAGTTCTGAAGGACAGGGGGAGTATGGCTACACCTTC.

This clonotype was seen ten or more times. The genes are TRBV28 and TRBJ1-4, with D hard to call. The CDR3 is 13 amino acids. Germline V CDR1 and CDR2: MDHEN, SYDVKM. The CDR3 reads CAAGAGWTEKLFF. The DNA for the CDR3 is TGTGCGGCTGGTGCAGGTTGGACTGAAAAACTGTTTTTT.

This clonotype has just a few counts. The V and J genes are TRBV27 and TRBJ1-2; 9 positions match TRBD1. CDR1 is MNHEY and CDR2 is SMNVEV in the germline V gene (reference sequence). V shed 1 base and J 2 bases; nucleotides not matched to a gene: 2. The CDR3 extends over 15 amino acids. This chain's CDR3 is CASSLLGTGNYGYTF. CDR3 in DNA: TGTGCCAGCAGTTTATTAGGGACAGGGAACTATGGCTACACCTTC.

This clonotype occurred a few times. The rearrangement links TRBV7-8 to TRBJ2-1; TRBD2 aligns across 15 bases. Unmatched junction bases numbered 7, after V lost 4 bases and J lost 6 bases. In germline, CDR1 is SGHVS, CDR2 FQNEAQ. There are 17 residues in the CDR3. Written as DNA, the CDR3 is TGTGCCAGCAGCTCAGATCCGGGACTAGCGGGAGGCAATGAGCAGTTCTTC. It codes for CASSSDPGLAGGNEQFF.

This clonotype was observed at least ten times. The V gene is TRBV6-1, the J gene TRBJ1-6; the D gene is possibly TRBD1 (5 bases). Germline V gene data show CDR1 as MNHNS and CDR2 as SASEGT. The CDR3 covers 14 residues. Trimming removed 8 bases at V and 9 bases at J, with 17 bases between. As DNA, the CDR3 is TGTGCCAGCGGCCTTACAGGAAGCCTTTCACCCCTCCACTTT. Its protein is CASGLTGSLSPLHF.

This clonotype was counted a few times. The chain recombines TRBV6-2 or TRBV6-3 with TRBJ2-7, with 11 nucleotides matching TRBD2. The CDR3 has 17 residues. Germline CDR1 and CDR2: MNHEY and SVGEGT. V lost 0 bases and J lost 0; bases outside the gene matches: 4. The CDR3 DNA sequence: TGTGCCAGCAGTTACTCGATAGCGGGGGGGGTCTCCTACGAGCAGTACTTC. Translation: CASSYSIAGGVSYEQYF.

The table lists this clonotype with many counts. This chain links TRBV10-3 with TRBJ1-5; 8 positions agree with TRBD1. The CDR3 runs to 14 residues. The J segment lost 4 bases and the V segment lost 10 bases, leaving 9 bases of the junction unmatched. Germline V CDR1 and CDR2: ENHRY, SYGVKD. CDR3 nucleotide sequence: TGTGCCACAGCGAGACAGGGGCAAAATCAGCCCCAGCATTTT. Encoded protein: CATARQGQNQPQHF.

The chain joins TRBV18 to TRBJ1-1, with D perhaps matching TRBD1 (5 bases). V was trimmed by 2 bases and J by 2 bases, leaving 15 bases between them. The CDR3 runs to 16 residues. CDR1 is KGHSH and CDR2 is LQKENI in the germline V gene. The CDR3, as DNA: TGTGCCAGCTCACCAACGGCAAGAGGGGAAAACACTGAAGCTTTCTTT. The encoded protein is CASSPTARGENTEAFF.

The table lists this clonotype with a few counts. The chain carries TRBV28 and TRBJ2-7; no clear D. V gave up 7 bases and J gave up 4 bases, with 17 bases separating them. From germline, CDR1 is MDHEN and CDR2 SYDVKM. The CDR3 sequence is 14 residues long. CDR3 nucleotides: TGTGCCAGCACTGAGAGGACCTCAAAATACGAGCAGTACTTC. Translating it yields CASTERTSKYEQYF.

CDR3 DNA sequence: TGTGCCAGCAGCTTAGCAGTGGGATACTCACCCCTCCACTTT. Amino acids: CASSLAVGYSPLHF. The rearrangement joins TRBV7-2 to TRBJ1-6; D remains unclear. Germline CDR1 and CDR2: SGHTA and FQGNSA. Trimming took 0 bases from V and 10 from J, leaving 10 bases between them. The CDR3 sequence is 14 residues long.

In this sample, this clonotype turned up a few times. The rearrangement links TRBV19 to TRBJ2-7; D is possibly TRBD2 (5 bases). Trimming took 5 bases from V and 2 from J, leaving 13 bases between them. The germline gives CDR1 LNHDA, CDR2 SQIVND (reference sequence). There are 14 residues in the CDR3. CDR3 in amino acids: CASSPEDFAYEQYF. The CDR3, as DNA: TGTGCCAGTAGTCCCGAGGACTTTGCCTACGAGCAGTACTTC.